Below are 4 T cell receptor beta chains sequenced from a single sample in a study of human T cells and chemical hapten exposure. Time point defined: patch test 3, about 24 weeks after DPC sensitization. This sample's treatment: therapeutic diphenylcyclopropenone sensitization with weekly scalp DPC. TCRdb reprocessed the RACE reads via MiXCR and lists one record per CDR3 protein. The profile shows roughly 90,000 distinct CDR3 sequences, around 9.9% of them singletons. The sample here was whole blood, taken in connection with sensitization to the hapten diphenylcyclopropenone (DPC). The origin of the receptors is a woman in her twenties or thirties with alopecia areata. Some clones in this sample may be carry-over from other donors' samples.

V usage is TRBV30 and J usage is TRBJ2-6; D is unresolved. CDR3 length: 12 amino acids. V lost 4 bases, J lost 1 base, and 2 bases lay in between. Germline loops: CDR1 GTSNPN, CDR2 SVGIG (reference sequence). CDR3 coding DNA: TGTGCCTGGAATTCTGGGGCCAACGTCCTGACTTTC. Protein: CAWNSGANVLTF. Based on the CDR3 plus reference TRBV30 and TRBJ2-6, the full variable domain is SQTIHQWPATLVQPVGSPLSLECTVEGTSNPNLYWYRQAAGRGLQLLFYSVGIGQISSEVPQNLSASRPQDRQFILSSKKLLLSDSGFYLCAWNSGANVLTFGAGSRLTVL.

This clonotype has a handful of counts. The chain uses TRBV6-4 and TRBJ2-6; D is uncertain. Germline V gives CDR1 MRHNA, CDR2 SNTAGT. CDR3 length: 14 amino acids. V was clipped by 3 bases and J by 4 bases, with 7 bases between them. CDR3 coding DNA: TGTGCCAGCAGTGAGCGCTGGGGGGCCAACGTCCTGACTTTC. It specifies CASSERWGANVLTF.

This clonotype came up many times. The chain recombines TRBV6-2 or TRBV6-3 with TRBJ2-4; no clear D. The CDR3 consists of 14 residues. Germline assignment: CDR1 MNHEY and CDR2 SVGEGT. Trimming removed 0 bases from V and 9 bases from J, with 12 bases in between. The CDR3 bases are TGTGCCAGCAGTTACTCGAAGACCTCAAGCATTCAGTACTTC. Translating gives CASSYSKTSSIQYF.

The chain couples TRBV7-8 to TRBJ2-1; no firm D call. There are 13 residues in the CDR3. Germline loops: CDR1 SGHVS, CDR2 FQNEAQ. V was pared by 9 bases and J by 6 bases, with 15 bases between. The CDR3 loop reads CARELVSANEQFF. The CDR3 DNA reads TGTGCCAGGGAGCTAGTATCTGCCAATGAGCAGTTCTTC.